The sequence of this T cell receptor beta chain was determined in a study of T cell responses to AZD1222 COVID-19 vaccine. This clone was detected once. The sample holds other DNA sequences that translate to the same CDR3. The assay was immunoSEQ multiplex PCR, and TCRdb's table has in-frame clones only and misses some. Here the sample spans over 130,000 clones, about 95% being singletons. The sequence was collected from an adult in good health. Material: peripheral blood, obtained on day 0 of AZD1222 vaccination.

CDR3 bases: TGTGCCAGCAGTGAAGCTGGCAGGGGTGGCTACACCTTC. Translated: CASSEAGRGGYTF. The chain recombines TRBV6-1 with TRBJ1-2; D might be TRBD1 (6 bases). V was trimmed by 0 bases and J by 7 bases, leaving 9 bases between them. The CDR3 length is 13 residues. Per germline, CDR1 MNHNS and CDR2 SASEGT.